This entry describes one T cell receptor (beta chain). Its antigen is unidentified. Following extraction, RNA underwent reverse transcription to cDNA, which served as the sequencing template. The repertoire was sequenced with immunoSEQ multiplex PCR; TCRdb's copy has only in-frame clones and lacks some. The table records around 140,000 clones, about 50% of them present only once. These data belong to a study of CD8+ T cells in alopecia areata. Germline V gene data show CDR1 as LGHNT and CDR2 as FRNRAP. V was pared by 3 bases and J by 4 bases, with 9 bases between. The CDR3 is 13 amino acids. General study points: Scalp lesions, especially in alopecia totalis/universalis, had higher clonality than normal scalp. Sharing of TCR sequences between patients (possibly for HLA-related reasons) was less clear than in mice.

This specimen consisted of CD8+ T cells sorted from blood, obtained at week 0. The TCR sequence derives from a human donor with alopecia areata. The chain combines TRBV12-5 with TRBJ2-5; possible D gene TRBD1, 5 bases. DNA for the CDR3: TGTGCTAGTGGTTTTTCAAGGGGAGAGACCCAGTACTTC. It specifies CASGFSRGETQYF.